These 27 T cell receptor beta chains share one sample of origin, sequenced in a study of glioma-infiltrating T cells after dendritic cell vaccination. The data were produced by immunoSEQ multiplex PCR, yet TCRdb's version contains in-frame clones alone and is incomplete. The sample has fewer than 90,000 clones, roughly four fifths seen once. Specified time point: after dendritic cell vaccination, including at tumor progression/relapse. Source: blood, taken after dendritic cell vaccination. These receptors originate from a human donor with glioblastoma.

The table lists this clone with a few counts. The chain joins TRBV5-1 to TRBJ1-2, with 12 bases fitting TRBD1. The V segment lost 0 bases and the J segment 8 bases; nucleotides outside the gene matches: 8. Looked up from germline, CDR1 is SGHRS and CDR2 is YFSETQ. This CDR3 has 16 amino acids. CDR3 nucleotides: TGCGCCAGCAGCTTGGAACTCGGGACAGGGGGCGGAGGCTACACCTTC. Protein product: CASSLELGTGGGGYTF.

This clone has just a few counts. This chain connects TRBV9 to TRBJ2-7; 8 bases align to TRBD1. J gave up 2 bases and V 0 bases, and 4 bases lay outside the gene matches. The germline gives CDR1 SGDLS, CDR2 YYNGEE. This CDR3 region has 15 residues. This CDR3 reads CASSVGQGPAYEQYF. CDR3 nucleotide sequence: TGTGCCAGCAGCGTAGGACAGGGGCCAGCCTACGAGCAGTACTTC.

This clone came up a few times. The gene calls are TRBV19 and TRBJ2-7, with 9 bases aligning to TRBD2. CDR1 is LNHDA and CDR2 is SQIVND in the germline V gene (reference sequence). V lost 1 base and J lost 4; bases outside the gene matches: 5. This CDR3 is 15 amino acids long. The CDR3 loop is CASSIGVAGAYEQYF. CDR3 DNA: TGTGCCAGTAGTATAGGGGTAGCGGGGGCATACGAGCAGTACTTC.

The chain combines TRBV5-4 with TRBJ2-5; D perhaps matches TRBD2 (5 bases). The CDR3 loop spans 14 amino acids. The germline CDR1 and CDR2 sequences are SGHNT and YYREEE (reference sequence). V shed 2 bases and J shed 6 bases, with 14 bases lying between them. The CDR3 DNA sequence: TGTGCCAGCAGCTTCCAAACTAGGGAAAAGACCCAGTACTTC. The encoded protein is CASSFQTREKTQYF. Together with reference TRBV5-4 and TRBJ2-5, the CDR3 gives the full variable domain: ETGVTQSPTHLIKTRGQQVTLRCSSQSGHNTVSWYQQALGQGPQFIFQYYREEENGRGNFPPRFSGLQFPNYSSELNVNALELDDSALYLCASSFQTREKTQYFGPGTRLLVL.

The CDR3 DNA reads as TGTGCCAGCAGCTTAGCGGCCAGGAGCAATCAGCCCCAGCATTTT. Protein product: CASSLAARSNQPQHF. J is TRBJ1-5 and V is TRBV7-2; D is unclear. Germline V gives CDR1 SGHTA, CDR2 FQGNSA. This CDR3 is 15 amino acids long. The ends were cut back, 0 bases at V and 1 base at J, with 7 bases in the middle.

The CDR3 nucleotides read TGTGCCAGCAGGGGCAAGTTAACTTTCTTT. Translated: CASRGKLTFF. The chain couples TRBV2 to TRBJ1-1; no definite D call. The V gene's germline CDR1 is SNHLY and CDR2 FYNNEI. This CDR3 is 10 amino acids long. V was trimmed by 6 bases and J by 12 bases, leaving 11 bases between them.

V usage is TRBV27 and J usage is TRBJ2-7; D gene unclear. Trimming took 4 bases from V and 3 from J, leaving 10 bases between them. The CDR3 has 13 amino acids. From germline, CDR1 is MNHEY and CDR2 SMNVEV (reference sequence). CDR3 amino acids: CASSSRQLYEQYF. The DNA for the CDR3 is TGTGCCAGCAGTTCCCGACAACTCTACGAGCAGTACTTC.

V gene TRBV19 combines with J gene TRBJ2-1; 12 bases align to TRBD2. Trimming at V came to 7 bases and at J to 3 bases, leaving 10 bases not matched to a gene. The CDR3 runs to 17 residues. Germline CDR1 LNHDA, CDR2 SQIVND (reference sequence). The CDR3 region is CASTERGLAGHYNEQFF. The CDR3 region has the DNA TGTGCCAGTACCGAGCGGGGACTAGCGGGCCACTACAATGAGCAGTTCTTC.

The gene calls are TRBV10-2 and TRBJ1-3; D is possibly TRBD1 (6 bases). V was trimmed by 6 bases and J by 0 bases, leaving 12 bases between them. The germline V gene has CDR1 WSHSY and CDR2 SAAADI. The length of the CDR3 is 15 residues. Written as DNA, the CDR3 is TGCGCCAGCAGGATTCAGGGGCTCTCTGGAAACACCATATATTTT. Encoded protein: CASRIQGLSGNTIYF.

This clone was recorded only once. The genes are TRBV2 and TRBJ1-4; a weak D match, TRBD1 (5 bases). V was trimmed by 6 bases and J by 2 bases, leaving 19 bases between them. CDR3 length: 17 amino acids. From germline, CDR1 is SNHLY and CDR2 FYNNEI. The CDR3 is CASRLTQAGWTNEKLFF. The CDR3 bases are TGTGCCAGCAGACTAACACAGGCGGGGTGGACTAATGAAAAACTGTTTTTT.

The chain has TRBV29-1 and TRBJ2-3, with 9 nucleotides matching TRBD2. Germline V gene sequence: CDR1 SQVTM, CDR2 ANQGSEA. The CDR3 sequence is 15 residues long. The J segment lost 2 bases and the V segment lost 3 bases, leaving 6 bases of the junction unmatched. DNA for the CDR3: TGCAGCGTTGAGATAGCGGGGGAAACCACAGATACGCAGTATTTT. Its protein product is CSVEIAGETTDTQYF.

The V gene is TRBV27, the J gene TRBJ2-1, with D possibly being TRBD1 (5 bases). Germline V lookup: CDR1 MNHEY, CDR2 SMNVEV (reference sequence). Trimming removed 8 bases at V and 5 bases at J, with 13 bases between. The CDR3 spans 13 residues. The DNA for the CDR3 is TGTGCCAGCTTCCCGGACAATCACAATGAGCAGTTCTTC. Translation: CASFPDNHNEQFF.

This clone came up once. The chain carries TRBV5-1 and TRBJ1-2, with TRBD1 identical over 9 bases. V lost 3 bases to trimming and J lost 8 bases; unmatched junction nucleotides: 11. The CDR3 totals 15 residues. The germline gives CDR1 SGHRS, CDR2 YFSETQ. CDR3 nucleotides: TGCGCCAGCAGCTGGGGGGACAGGGAAGTTGGGGGCTACACCTTC. It yields the protein CASSWGDREVGGYTF. Using reference TRBV5-1 and TRBJ1-2 for the parts outside the CDR3, the full variable domain is KAGVTQTPRYLIKTRGQQVTLSCSPISGHRSVSWYQQTPGQGLQFLFEYFSETQRNKGNFPGRFSGRQFSNSRSEMNVSTLELGDSALYLCASSWGDREVGGYTFGSGTRLTVV.

The chain has TRBV2 and TRBJ2-1; 10 positions match TRBD2. The V segment lost 4 bases and the J segment 6 bases; nucleotides outside the gene matches: 12. Germline V gene data show CDR1 as SNHLY and CDR2 as FYNNEI. The CDR3 is 17 amino acids. The CDR3 DNA is TGTGCCAGCAGTGGCAGCGGGGGGGCCAAGGCGATCAATGAGCAGTTCTTC. Translating it yields CASSGSGGAKAINEQFF.

The chain combines TRBV9 with TRBJ1-2, with 8 positions matching TRBD1. V lost 0 bases and J lost 2; bases outside the gene matches: 6. CDR3 length equals 16 residues. Germline CDR1 and CDR2: SGDLS and YYNGEE. The CDR3 is CASSVGGQGVNYGYTF. The CDR3 region has the DNA TGTGCCAGCAGCGTAGGTGGACAGGGAGTGAACTATGGCTACACCTTC.

The V call is TRBV30, the J call TRBJ1-1; D gene uncertain. CDR1 and CDR2 from the germline V gene are GTSNPN and SVGIG (reference sequence). The CDR3 is 13 amino acids. Trimming took off 2 bases at V and 2 bases at J, with 9 bases between the two ends. The CDR3 sequence is CAWSRTHNTEAFF. The CDR3 coding sequence is TGTGCCTGGAGTCGGACTCACAACACTGAAGCTTTCTTT.

This sequence joins TRBV6-1 and TRBJ2-7, with a weak D call TRBD1 (5 bases). V was trimmed by 8 bases and J by 6 bases, leaving 20 bases between them. The CDR3 has 14 residues. The V gene's germline CDR1 is MNHNS and CDR2 SASEGT. CDR3 sequence: CASLGHQASGEQYF. The CDR3 DNA reads TGTGCCAGCTTAGGACACCAGGCTTCGGGCGAGCAGTACTTC.

The chain links TRBV6-6 to TRBJ1-6, with D maybe TRBD1 (5 bases). There are 14 residues in the CDR3. Germline values: CDR1 MNHNY, CDR2 SVGAGI (reference sequence). Trimming removed 0 bases at V and 7 bases at J, with 7 bases between. The CDR3 loop is CASSYSEGNSPLHF. The CDR3 bases are TGTGCCAGCAGTTACTCGGAGGGGAATTCACCCCTCCACTTT.

The chain recombines TRBV4-1 with TRBJ1-1; D not resolved. The V end lost 4 bases, the J end lost 6 bases, and 12 bases lay between the germline ends. Germline V gene lookup returns CDR1 MGHRA and CDR2 YSYEKL. The CDR3 contains 13 residues. The CDR3 is CASSLRRGAEAFF. The CDR3 DNA is TGCGCCAGCAGCCTCCGGCGCGGGGCTGAAGCTTTCTTT.

The rearrangement joins TRBV6-6 to TRBJ1-5; 9 positions match TRBD1. Germline CDR1 reads MNHNY; CDR2 reads SVGAGI (reference sequence). After removal of 6 bases from V and 1 base from J, the junction contained 4 bases not matched to a gene. This CDR3 has 15 amino acids. The CDR3 DNA sequence: TGTGCCAGCAGCTTTGGACAGGGGAGCAATCAGCCCCAGCATTTT. Translation: CASSFGQGSNQPQHF.

This clone was picked up one time. This chain joins TRBV7-2 and TRBJ2-7, with TRBD1 matching 8 bases. Unmatched junction bases numbered 12, after V lost 4 bases and J lost 7 bases. Germline-derived CDR1 and CDR2 are SGHTA and FQGNSA. There are 15 residues in the CDR3. CDR3 in amino acids: CASSSRGRTGWEQYF. Written as DNA, the CDR3 is TGTGCCAGCAGCTCCAGGGGCCGGACAGGGTGGGAGCAGTACTTC.

V is TRBV29-1 and J is TRBJ2-3, with TRBD2 identical over 8 bases. The CDR3 length is 17 residues. Germline V gene sequence: CDR1 SQVTM, CDR2 ANQGSEA. The V segment lost 4 bases and the J segment 2 bases; nucleotides outside the gene matches: 14. The CDR3 DNA reads TGCAGCGTTGTTGGGATCCAGCGGGGGATCCTCACAGATACGCAGTATTTT. This gives the protein CSVVGIQRGILTDTQYF.

The V and J genes are TRBV13 and TRBJ2-3; TRBD1 matches at 8 bases. V shed 5 bases and J 3 bases; nucleotides not matched to a gene: 10. The CDR3 sequence is 16 residues long. The germline gives CDR1 PRHDT, CDR2 FYEKMQ (reference sequence). The CDR3 reads CASSPDRGWGTDTQYF. The CDR3 DNA reads as TGTGCCAGCAGCCCTGACAGGGGCTGGGGGACAGATACGCAGTATTTT.

This rearrangement joins TRBV9 to TRBJ2-7; D unclear. The CDR3 is 14 amino acids. Trimming left V 0 bases short and J 4 bases short, with 11 bases between. Germline V CDR1 and CDR2: SGDLS, YYNGEE. The CDR3 DNA reads TGTGCCAGCAGCGTAGAAGGAGACTCGTACGAGCAGTACTTC. Protein: CASSVEGDSYEQYF.

This clone has only one observation. This chain links TRBV12-5 with TRBJ2-4, with a possible D match to TRBD2 (5 bases). CDR1 and CDR2 (germline): LGHNT, FRNRAP. The CDR3 length is 12 residues. Deletions cut 6 bases from V and 15 bases from J, with 18 bases between. The CDR3 sequence: CASGPFAGVRYF. DNA for the CDR3: TGTGCTAGTGGACCGTTCGCCGGGGTTAGGTACTTC.

CDR3 coding DNA: TGTGCCAGCAGCTTAGGGGCTCGCTATGGCTACACCTTC. It yields the protein CASSLGARYGYTF. This chain connects TRBV7-3 to TRBJ1-2, with D possibly being TRBD1 (5 bases). V was shortened by 2 bases and J by 4 bases, with 8 bases between the two germline ends. Germline lookup yields CDR1 SGHTA and CDR2 FQGTGA. CDR3 length: 13 residues. Full variable domain (rest looked up from reference TRBV7-3 and TRBJ1-2): GAGVSQTPSNKVTEKGKYVELRCDPISGHTALYWYRQSLGQGPEFLIYFQGTGAADDSGLPNDRFFAVRPEGSVSTLKIQRTERGDSAVYLCASSLGARYGYTFGSGTRLTVV.

This clone was found once. This chain's CDR3 is CASRPGQGPQPQHF. The CDR3 DNA sequence: TGTGCCAGCAGACCGGGACAGGGGCCTCAGCCCCAGCATTTT. The chain recombines TRBV6-6 with TRBJ1-5; 10 bases fit TRBD1. The V segment lost 6 bases and the J segment 6 bases; nucleotides outside the gene matches: 5. The length of the CDR3 is 14 residues. CDR1 MNHNY and CDR2 SVGAGI come from the germline V gene (reference sequence).